These 13 T cell receptor beta chains came from one sample sequenced in a study of blood T cell repertoires in COVID-19. Profiled with immunoSEQ multiplex PCR; TCRdb holds only in-frame clones, not every one. The sample includes about 190,000 clones, roughly 86% seen only once; the top ten take under 9.5%. Sequencing was performed on PBMCs or T cells enriched from blood (not recorded which). These receptors were collected from a woman aged 30 to 39 who had recovered from COVID-19.

V usage is TRBV27 and J usage is TRBJ2-3, with 12 positions matching TRBD2. The V segment lost 5 bases and the J segment 7 bases; nucleotides outside the gene matches: 7. CDR1 is MNHEY and CDR2 is SMNVEV in the germline V gene (reference sequence). CDR3 size: 15 residues. The CDR3, as DNA: TGTGCCAGCAGTCCGACTAGCGGGAGAATAAATACGCAGTATTTT. Protein: CASSPTSGRINTQYF.

The chain is built from TRBV10-3 and TRBJ1-5; no clear D. Deletions cut 3 bases from V and 4 bases from J, with 16 bases between. The CDR3 is 16 residues long. Per germline, CDR1 ENHRY and CDR2 SYGVKD. CDR3 in DNA: TGTGCCATCAGTGAAGGAGGAACCGTGGGGAATCAGCCCCAGCATTTT. The encoded protein is CAISEGGTVGNQPQHF.

In its sample, this clone was seen once. In DNA form, the CDR3 reads TGTGCCAGCAGCCCGCCCACACGGACAGGGCTTGAGCAAGAGACCCAGTACTTC. As protein: CASSPPTRTGLEQETQYF. The V call is TRBV13, the J call TRBJ2-5; 8 bases are a match to TRBD1. CDR1 and CDR2 from the germline V gene are PRHDT and FYEKMQ (reference sequence). Trimming removed 5 bases from V and 2 bases from J; junction bases left unmatched: 16. The CDR3 totals 18 residues.

This chain joins TRBV28 and TRBJ2-4; tentatively, D is TRBD2 (6 bases). V gave up 10 bases and J gave up 0 bases, with 22 bases separating them. This CDR3 has 17 residues. Germline lookup yields CDR1 MDHEN and CDR2 SYDVKM. The CDR3 bases are TGTGCCATAAACGGGGCGAACGGGAGACTAGCCAAAAACATTCAGTACTTC. Translation gives CAINGANGRLAKNIQYF.

The chain is built from TRBV28 and TRBJ1-1; TRBD1 aligns across 7 bases. The CDR3 is 15 residues long. The germline V gene has CDR1 MDHEN and CDR2 SYDVKM. The V and J ends lost 3 bases and 5 bases, in that order; junction bases with no gene match: 9. The DNA for the CDR3 is TGTGCCAGCAGTTTCTTGGGTCAGGGGGGAACTGAAGCTTTCTTT. Protein: CASSFLGQGGTEAFF.

The V and J genes are TRBV11-2 and TRBJ2-3, with TRBD1 matching 8 bases. This CDR3 has 15 amino acids. With 5 bases clipped from V and 3 bases from J, the junction kept 7 bases outside the gene matches. The germline V gene encodes CDR1 SGHAT and CDR2 FQNNGV. The CDR3 loop reads CASSARQGWTDTQYF. Written as DNA, the CDR3 is TGTGCCAGCAGCGCCCGACAGGGGTGGACAGATACGCAGTATTTT.

The J gene is TRBJ2-7, the V gene TRBV7-7; weak D call: TRBD2 (5 bases). The germline V gene has CDR1 SSHAT and CDR2 FNYEAQ (reference sequence). V lost 4 bases to trimming and J lost 4 bases, with 23 bases between them. The CDR3 length is 17 residues. The CDR3 here is CASSSVRTDLPRYEQYF. The CDR3 coding sequence is TGTGCCAGCAGCTCCGTTAGAACGGACTTGCCCAGGTACGAGCAGTACTTC.

This clone was recorded many times. This chain connects TRBV29-1 to TRBJ1-3; no clear D gene. There are 13 residues in the CDR3. Germline V gene sequence: CDR1 SQVTM, CDR2 ANQGSEA. V lost 5 bases, J lost 4 bases, and 12 bases lay in between. The CDR3 DNA follows: TGCAGCGTTACTGACACAAGGGGAAACACCATATATTTT. Amino acids: CSVTDTRGNTIYF.

The V gene is TRBV6-5, the J gene TRBJ2-3, with D tentatively TRBD2 (6 bases). The V and J ends lost 6 bases and 1 base respectively, with 11 bases between them. CDR1 is MNHEY and CDR2 is SVGAGI in the germline V gene. The CDR3 loop spans 14 amino acids. CDR3 nucleotides: TGTGCCAGCAGATGGGACTCCCGCACAGATACGCAGTATTTT. The encoded protein is CASRWDSRTDTQYF.

The rearrangement joins TRBV10-1 to TRBJ2-1, with 8 bases fitting TRBD2. The CDR3 spans 16 residues. Per germline, CDR1 WNHNN and CDR2 SYGVQD (reference sequence). The V and J ends lost 10 bases and 5 bases, in that order; junction bases with no gene match: 16. CDR3 loop: CATSDQRGRGDNEQFF. The CDR3 nucleotides read TGCGCCACCTCCGACCAGCGGGGGAGAGGGGACAATGAGCAGTTCTTC.

This clone was seen a single time. The V gene is TRBV27, the J gene TRBJ2-5; 7 nucleotides align to TRBD2. The CDR3 sequence is 18 residues long. Losses at the gene ends were 0 bases for V and 2 bases for J; bases not matched to a gene: 12. The germline V gene encodes CDR1 MNHEY and CDR2 SMNVEV (reference sequence). The CDR3 DNA reads TGTGCCAGCAGTTTATCGGCCGTGGGCGGGAGTAAACAAGAGACCCAGTACTTC. Translating gives CASSLSAVGGSKQETQYF.

The V and J genes are TRBV18 and TRBJ2-7, with TRBD1 matching 10 bases. V shed 5 bases, J shed 5 bases, and the junction held 3 bases outside the gene matches. The CDR3 extends over 13 amino acids. CDR1 and CDR2 from the germline V gene are KGHSH and LQKENI. CDR3: CASSGTGVDEQYF. CDR3 DNA sequence: TGTGCCAGCTCAGGGACAGGGGTGGACGAGCAGTACTTC. Supplemented by reference TRBV18 and TRBJ2-7, the full variable domain reads NAGVMQNPRHLVRRRGQEARLRCSPMKGHSHVYWYRQLPEEGLKFMVYLQKENIIDESGMPKERFSAEFPKEGPSILRIQQVVRGDSAAYFCASSGTGVDEQYFGPGTRLTVT.

The rearrangement uses TRBV9 and TRBJ2-7; 11 nucleotides line up with TRBD2. CDR3 length equals 15 residues. J gave up 6 bases and V 4 bases, and 9 bases lay outside the gene matches. Germline V gene data show CDR1 as SGDLS and CDR2 as YYNGEE. CDR3 sequence reads: CASSLRTSGPLEQYF. The CDR3 coding sequence is TGTGCCAGCAGCCTACGGACTAGCGGGCCACTCGAGCAGTACTTC.